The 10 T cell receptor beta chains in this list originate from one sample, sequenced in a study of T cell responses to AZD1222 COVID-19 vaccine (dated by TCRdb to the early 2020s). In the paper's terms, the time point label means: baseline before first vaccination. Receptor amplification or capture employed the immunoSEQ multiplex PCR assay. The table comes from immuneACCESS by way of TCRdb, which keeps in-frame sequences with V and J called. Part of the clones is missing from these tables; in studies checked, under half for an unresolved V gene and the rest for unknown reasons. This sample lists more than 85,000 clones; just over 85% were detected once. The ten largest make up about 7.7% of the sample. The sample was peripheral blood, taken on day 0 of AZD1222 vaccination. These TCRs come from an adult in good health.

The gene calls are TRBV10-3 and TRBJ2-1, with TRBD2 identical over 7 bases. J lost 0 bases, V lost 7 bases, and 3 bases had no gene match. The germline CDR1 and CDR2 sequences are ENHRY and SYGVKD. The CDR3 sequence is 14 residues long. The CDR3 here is CAINPGGSYNEQFF. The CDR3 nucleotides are TGTGCCATCAATCCGGGGGGCTCCTACAATGAGCAGTTCTTC.

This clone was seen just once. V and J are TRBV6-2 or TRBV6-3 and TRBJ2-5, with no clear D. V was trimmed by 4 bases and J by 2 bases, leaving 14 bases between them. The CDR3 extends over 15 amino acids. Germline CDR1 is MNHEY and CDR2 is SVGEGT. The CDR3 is CASSSRTIVQETQYF. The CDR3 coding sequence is TGTGCCAGCAGTTCACGGACCATTGTACAAGAGACCCAGTACTTC.

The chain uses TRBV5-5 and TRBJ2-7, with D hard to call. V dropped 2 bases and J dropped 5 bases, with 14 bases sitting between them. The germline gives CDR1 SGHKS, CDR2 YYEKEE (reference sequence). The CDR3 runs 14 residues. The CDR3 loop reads CASSFIPASDEQYF. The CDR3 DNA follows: TGTGCCAGCAGCTTTATTCCGGCGTCAGACGAGCAGTACTTC. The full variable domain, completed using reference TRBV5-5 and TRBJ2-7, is DAGVTQSPTHLIKTRGQQVTLRCSPISGHKSVSWYQQVLGQGPQFIFQYYEKEERGRGNFPDRFSARQFPNYSSELNVNALLLGDSALYLCASSFIPASDEQYFGPGTRLTVT.

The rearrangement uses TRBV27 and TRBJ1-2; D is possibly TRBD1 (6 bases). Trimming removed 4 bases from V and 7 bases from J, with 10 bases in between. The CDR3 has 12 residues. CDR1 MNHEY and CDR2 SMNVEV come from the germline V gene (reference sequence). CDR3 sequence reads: CASSSGESGYTF. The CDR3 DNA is TGTGCCAGCAGTTCAGGGGAAAGTGGCTACACCTTC.

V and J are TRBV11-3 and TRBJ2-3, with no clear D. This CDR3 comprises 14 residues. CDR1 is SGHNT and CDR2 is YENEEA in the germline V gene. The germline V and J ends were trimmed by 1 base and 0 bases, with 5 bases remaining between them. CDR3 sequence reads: CASSLAVSTDTQYF. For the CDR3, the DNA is TGTGCCAGCAGCTTAGCTGTTAGCACAGATACGCAGTATTTT.

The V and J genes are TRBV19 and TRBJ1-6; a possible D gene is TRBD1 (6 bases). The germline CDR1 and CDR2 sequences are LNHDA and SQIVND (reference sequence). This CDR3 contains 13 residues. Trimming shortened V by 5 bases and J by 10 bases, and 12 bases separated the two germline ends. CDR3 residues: CASSQHRDSPLHF. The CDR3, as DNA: TGTGCCAGTAGTCAACACAGGGACTCACCCCTCCACTTT.

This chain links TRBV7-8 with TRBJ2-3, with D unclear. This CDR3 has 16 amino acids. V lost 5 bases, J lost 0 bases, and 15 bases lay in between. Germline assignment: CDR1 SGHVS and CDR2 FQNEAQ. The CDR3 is CASSPPGLLSTDTQYF. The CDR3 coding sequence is TGTGCCAGCAGCCCACCTGGGCTGTTAAGCACAGATACGCAGTATTTT.

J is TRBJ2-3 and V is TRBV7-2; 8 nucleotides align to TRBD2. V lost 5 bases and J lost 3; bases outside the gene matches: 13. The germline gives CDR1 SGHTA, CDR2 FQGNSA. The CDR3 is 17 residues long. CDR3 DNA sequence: TGTGCCAGCAGCCAGGGGCTAGCGGGTTCCACTACAGATACGCAGTATTTT. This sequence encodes CASSQGLAGSTTDTQYF. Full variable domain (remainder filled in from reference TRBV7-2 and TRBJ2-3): GAGVSQSPSNKVTEKGKDVELRCDPISGHTALYWYRQSLGQGLEFLIYFQGNSAPDKSGLPSDRFSAERTGGSVSTLTIQRTQQEDSAVYLCASSQGLAGSTTDTQYFGPGTRLTVL.

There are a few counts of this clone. The CDR3 coding sequence is TGTGCCAGCAGCTTAGGTGGCTTCCAAGAGACCCAGTACTTC. It specifies CASSLGGFQETQYF. The chain couples TRBV7-9 to TRBJ2-5; D remains ambiguous. Germline CDR1 reads SEHNR; CDR2 reads FQNEAQ (reference sequence). This CDR3 comprises 14 residues. Trimming removed 1 base at V and 1 base at J, with 7 bases between.

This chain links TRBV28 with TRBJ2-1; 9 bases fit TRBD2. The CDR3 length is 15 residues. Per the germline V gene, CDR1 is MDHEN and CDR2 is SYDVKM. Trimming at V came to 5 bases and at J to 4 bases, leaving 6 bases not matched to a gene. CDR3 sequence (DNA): TGTGCCAGCAGTCCCGGGACTAGCCGGTACAATGAGCAGTTCTTC. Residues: CASSPGTSRYNEQFF.